This T cell receptor (beta chain) was recovered during a study of OX40 agonist ivuxolimab in advanced cancers. Overall study context: Those treated in dose escalation had hepatocellular carcinoma, melanoma, renal cell cancer or head and neck cancer.

The trim removed 3 bases at V and 0 bases at J, leaving 12 bases unmatched. The CDR3 is made up of 18 amino acids. Germline V gene sequence: CDR1 SEHNR, CDR2 FQNEAQ (reference sequence). TCRdb's copy holds only in-frame clones and misses some; the assay was immunoSEQ multiplex PCR. The sample lists 20,000 to 25,000 clones, approximately 90% seen once, with about 10% in the top ten. Study-wide findings and caveats: Partial responders at 0.1-3.0 mg/kg showed near-lowest clonal expansion. With doses of 0.1 to 3.0 mg/kg, CD4+ and CD8+ blood T cells had undergone clonal expansion by week 6. Relative to CD4+ cells, CD8+ T cells on average had more expanded clones.

Of note for this clone: The antigen remains undetermined.

V gene TRBV7-9 combines with J gene TRBJ1-1; 8 bases agree with TRBD1. This clonotype was sampled from an adult with an advanced solid tumor such as melanoma, head and neck, liver or kidney cancer. Sequencing used CD4+ or CD8+ T cells sorted from blood, obtained in a trial of the OX40 agonist ivuxolimab. CDR3 amino acids: CASSFSRGLKVMNTEAFF. The CDR3 DNA follows: TGTGCCAGCAGCTTCTCCAGGGGGCTCAAGGTCATGAACACTGAAGCTTTCTTT.